The 22 T cell receptor beta chains presented below share a single source sample, sequenced in a study of shared clonotypes between healthy human individuals. Measured with immunoSEQ multiplex PCR; TCRdb has only the in-frame clones, and not every one. The repertoire includes roughly 640,000 clones, around 97% of them detected once, and around 0.057% sits in the top ten. Sequences were obtained from naive CD4+ T cells sorted from blood. As to subset: CD45RA+ positively selected. All receptors derive from a woman younger than 45 in good health.

V gene TRBV5-1 combines with J gene TRBJ1-1; no firm D call. The length of the CDR3 is 13 residues. CDR1 SGHRS and CDR2 YFSETQ come from the germline V gene. V gave up 7 bases and J gave up 4 bases, with 14 bases separating them. The CDR3 coding sequence is TGCGCCAGCTCGCGCAGGTCTGGCACTGAAGCTTTCTTT. The encoded protein is CASSRRSGTEAFF.

This chain uses TRBV6-1 with TRBJ2-3; TRBD1 aligns across 7 bases. The length of the CDR3 is 15 residues. CDR1 and CDR2 (germline): MNHNS, SASEGT. The trim removed 7 bases at V and 5 bases at J, leaving 12 bases unmatched. CDR3 region: CASTLTGARGDTQYF. CDR3 in DNA: TGTGCCAGCACCCTTACAGGGGCCCGGGGAGATACGCAGTATTTT.

The chain has TRBV11-2 and TRBJ2-3; maybe TRBD2 (6 bases). The CDR3 consists of 18 residues. Deletions cut 5 bases from V and 4 bases from J, with 25 bases between. CDR1 and CDR2 (germline): SGHAT, FQNNGV. For the CDR3, the DNA is TGTGCCAGCAGCGAAATACCCGGGAGCAGTGGGGTGTCAGATACGCAGTATTTT. Its protein product is CASSEIPGSSGVSDTQYF.

The V and J genes are TRBV5-1 and TRBJ2-5; tentatively, D is TRBD1 (6 bases). The CDR3 totals 12 residues. V shed 5 bases and J shed 4 bases, with 9 bases lying between them. The germline V gene has CDR1 SGHRS and CDR2 YFSETQ. CDR3 in amino acids: CASSPQGETQYF. CDR3 nucleotides: TGCGCCAGCAGTCCACAGGGAGAGACCCAGTACTTC.

The chain recombines TRBV29-1 with TRBJ2-2; D ambiguous. Germline lookup yields CDR1 SQVTM and CDR2 ANQGSEA. This CDR3 spans 16 amino acids. V was shortened by 4 bases and J by 3 bases, with 18 bases between the two germline ends. The CDR3 coding sequence is TGCAGCGTTGCCTGGGTGGAGCAGTGGGACACCGGGGAGCTGTTTTTT. This gives the protein CSVAWVEQWDTGELFF.

J is TRBJ1-2 and V is TRBV19, with D unclear. The V end lost 4 bases, the J end lost 3 bases, and 9 bases lay between the germline ends. The CDR3 consists of 13 residues. Per the germline V gene, CDR1 is LNHDA and CDR2 is SQIVND (reference sequence). DNA of the CDR3: TGTGCCAGTAGTAAGACGGTACACTATGGCTACACCTTC. It codes for CASSKTVHYGYTF.

The chain recombines TRBV19 with TRBJ2-7, with D maybe TRBD2 (6 bases). The V end was cut by 0 bases, the J end by 0 bases, with 18 bases between. The CDR3 covers 18 residues. Germline V gene sequence: CDR1 LNHDA, CDR2 SQIVND (reference sequence). CDR3 protein: CASSIDLLTGAISYEQYF. CDR3 bases: TGTGCCAGTAGTATAGATCTACTGACGGGAGCAATCTCCTACGAGCAGTACTTC.

CDR3 protein: CASSESTKGAQETQYF. The CDR3 bases are TGCGCCAGCAGTGAGTCTACGAAGGGAGCACAAGAGACCCAGTACTTC. The chain carries TRBV10-1 and TRBJ2-5, with D perhaps matching TRBD2 (5 bases). Trimming shortened V by 0 bases and J by 2 bases, and 13 bases separated the two germline ends. The germline V gene encodes CDR1 WNHNN and CDR2 SYGVQD (reference sequence). The CDR3 spans 16 residues.

A single count supports this clone. The rearrangement links TRBV28 to TRBJ1-2, with no clear D. V was shortened by 7 bases and J by 2 bases, with 11 bases between the two germline ends. The germline gives CDR1 MDHEN, CDR2 SYDVKM. The CDR3 is 13 amino acids. The CDR3 bases are TGTGCCAGCAAAGCGGACGGAAACTATGGCTACACCTTC. Translating it yields CASKADGNYGYTF.

CDR3 in DNA: TGTGCCAGCAGCTTAGGACGGGGGGAGGGAGATACGCAGTATTTT. This sequence encodes CASSLGRGEGDTQYF. J is TRBJ2-3 and V is TRBV13; 7 positions agree with TRBD2. Trimming took 0 bases from V and 5 from J; bases not matched to a gene: 5. This CDR3 is 15 amino acids long. CDR1 is PRHDT and CDR2 is FYEKMQ in the germline V gene (reference sequence).

This clone was seen a handful of times. The V gene is TRBV28, the J gene TRBJ1-5; no clear D. This CDR3 contains 12 residues. The V gene lost 2 bases and the J gene lost 4 bases, with 3 bases spanning the gap. The germline CDR1 and CDR2 sequences are MDHEN and SYDVKM. The CDR3 bases are TGTGCCAGCAGTTTACCAAATCAGCCCCAGCATTTT. Translated, it gives CASSLPNQPQHF.

The chain uses TRBV5-4 and TRBJ2-7; the match to TRBD1 covers 7 bases. V shed 3 bases and J 0 bases; nucleotides not matched to a gene: 0. From germline, CDR1 is SGHNT and CDR2 YYREEE (reference sequence). This CDR3 comprises 13 residues. CDR3 loop: CASSSGGSYEQYF. The CDR3 coding sequence is TGTGCCAGCAGCTCAGGGGGCTCCTACGAGCAGTACTTC.

The V gene is TRBV28, the J gene TRBJ2-3; D unresolved. Between the trimmed V and J ends, which lost 3 bases and 6 bases, there was a span of 13 bases. The CDR3 runs 14 residues. CDR1 is MDHEN and CDR2 is SYDVKM in the germline V gene. CDR3 nucleotides: TGTGCCAGCAGTTTTCTCCAGCCCGGGGATACGCAGTATTTT. Its translation: CASSFLQPGDTQYF.

This chain links TRBV30 with TRBJ1-2; no clear D gene. Trimming took off 5 bases at V and 4 bases at J, with 17 bases between the two ends. This CDR3 has 14 amino acids. CDR1 is GTSNPN, CDR2 SVGIG, per germline (reference sequence). CDR3 nucleotides: TGTGCCTGGGGACTCACAATCGCAGGCTATGGCTACACCTTC. Amino acids: CAWGLTIAGYGYTF.

CDR3 protein: CASSRTLDTEAFF. CDR3 coding DNA: TGTGCCAGCAGTAGGACCCTGGACACTGAAGCTTTCTTT. The chain carries TRBV9 and TRBJ1-1; D gene ambiguous. Germline V gene lookup returns CDR1 SGDLS and CDR2 YYNGEE. The CDR3 length is 13 residues. V lost 5 bases, J lost 3 bases, and 11 bases lay in between.

The chain links TRBV5-1 to TRBJ2-7; D remains ambiguous. The germline V and J ends were trimmed by 0 bases and 3 bases, with 10 bases remaining between them. CDR3 size: 14 residues. The germline V gene encodes CDR1 SGHRS and CDR2 YFSETQ. CDR3 bases: TGCGCCAGCAGCTTGGACGTGGGTCACTACGAGCAGTACTTC. Amino acids: CASSLDVGHYEQYF.

This chain connects TRBV28 to TRBJ1-2; possibly TRBD1 for D (5 bases). The CDR3 loop spans 16 amino acids. Per germline, CDR1 MDHEN and CDR2 SYDVKM. V shed 10 bases and J shed 4 bases, with 25 bases lying between them. In DNA, the CDR3 is TGTGCCATCGAGGGGATACAGAAATCTAAGGCCTATGGCTACACCTTC. As protein: CAIEGIQKSKAYGYTF.

The chain is built from TRBV5-4 and TRBJ2-5, with a tentative D call TRBD2 (6 bases). CDR1 and CDR2 from the germline V gene are SGHNT and YYREEE (reference sequence). Trimming stripped 2 bases from V and 5 bases from J, with 19 bases between. This CDR3 is 16 amino acids long. DNA of the CDR3: TGTGCCAGCAGCTTAGGTGATAGCGGACTTCGGGAGACCCAGTACTTC. Residues: CASSLGDSGLRETQYF.

V gene TRBV28 combines with J gene TRBJ1-1, with unresolved D. CDR1 and CDR2 (germline): MDHEN, SYDVKM. The CDR3 spans 14 residues. Trimming pared 4 bases from V and 5 bases from J, leaving 14 bases between. The CDR3 DNA reads as TGTGCCAGCAGTTCATGGGCTTTCGGAACTGAAGCTTTCTTT. Protein product: CASSSWAFGTEAFF.

This clone appeared once. J is TRBJ1-1 and V is TRBV28; D is undetermined. The CDR3 totals 11 residues. Trimming removed 3 bases from V and 7 bases from J, with 6 bases in between. Germline loops: CDR1 MDHEN, CDR2 SYDVKM. CDR3 coding DNA: TGTGCCAGCAGTTTCCGCAATGAAGCTTTCTTT. Protein: CASSFRNEAFF.

The chain employs TRBV19 and TRBJ2-7, with a possible D match to TRBD1 (5 bases). Germline V lookup: CDR1 LNHDA, CDR2 SQIVND (reference sequence). The CDR3 is 15 residues long. The germline V and J ends were trimmed by 2 bases and 5 bases, with 16 bases remaining between them. The CDR3 nucleotides are TGTGCCAGTAGTATACCAGGGAAGGGAATAAACGAGCAGTACTTC. It is translated as CASSIPGKGINEQYF.

This chain connects TRBV28 to TRBJ2-7, with 10 bases identical to TRBD2. The CDR3 runs to 15 residues. Trimming removed 7 bases from V and 4 bases from J; junction bases left unmatched: 10. The germline V gene has CDR1 MDHEN and CDR2 SYDVKM. CDR3 nucleotides: TGTGCCAGCAACCAAGCGGGAGGGCCTATTTACGAGCAGTACTTC. Its translation: CASNQAGGPIYEQYF.